Described below is a single T cell receptor (beta chain) sequence and its context. These data come from a study of shared clonotypes between healthy human individuals. Study details: There were three CD4 naive, three CD4 memory, two CD8 naive and one CD8 memory plates per donor.

Tens of thousands of T cell genomes, or about 190 ng DNA, went into the sorted-subset replicate PCRs. TCRdb's copy holds only in-frame clones and misses some; the assay was immunoSEQ multiplex PCR. Of roughly 720,000 clones listed, 80% to 95% were seen once; the top ten hold roughly 36%. The donor cohort consisted entirely of Caucasian adults residing in Nashville, Tennessee. The germline gives CDR1 LGHNA, CDR2 YNFKEQ. This CDR3 comprises 14 residues. The germline V and J ends were trimmed by 7 bases and 0 bases, with 10 bases remaining between them. The sequenced material came from memory CD8+ T cells from PBMCs. As for subset: CD45RO+ cells pooled with CCR7-negative TemRA cells. The receptor comes from a young man in good health. Some clones in this sample may be carry-over from other donors' samples. The gene calls are TRBV4-2 and TRBJ2-1, with D perhaps TRBD1 or TRBD2 (5 bases each). The CDR3 DNA reads TGTGCCAGCACCTGGGGGAGCTCCTACAATGAGCAGTTCTTC. Residues: CASTWGSSYNEQFF.